This paragraph covers one T cell receptor beta chain sequence. Its matching antigen is unknown. This sample was included in a study of post-analysis software for immune sequencing data. Study details: The cohort encompassed relapsing-remitting, secondary progressive and progressive-relapsing multiple sclerosis disease courses.

Germline V lookup: CDR1 SGHNT, CDR2 YYREEE (reference sequence). The CDR3 has 16 amino acids. The TCR beta cDNA libraries contained unique molecular identifiers. T cells numbering roughly 1 to 10 million gave rise to about 490,000 cDNA molecules. TCRdb analysed the PCR reads with MiXCR anew, one entry per CDR3 protein. The sample lists hundreds of thousands of distinct CDR3 sequences, roughly 40% seen once, with more than 1.5% in the top ten. Study-wide results and caveats: Samples made in the same batch grouped tightly together by F measure. Five or six TRBV segments, TRBV5-6, TRBV5-1 and TRBV20-1 among them, were found more frequent in patients than controls.

The chain couples TRBV5-4 to TRBJ2-4, with TRBD2 identical over 13 bases. The J call may be incorrect, as the DNA end agrees better with TRBJ2-7. The receptor was isolated from a girl under 18 with multiple sclerosis. Sequencing was performed on blood. Here the CDR3 reads CASSILAGGPLYEQYF. In DNA, the CDR3 is TGTGCCAGCAGCATACTAGCGGGAGGGCCTCTCTACGAGCAGTACTTC.